This T cell receptor (beta chain) derives from a study of TIL therapy for anti-PD-1-resistant metastatic lung cancer. Study as a whole: Tumor harvest preceded PD-1/PD-L1 blockade, followed by nivolumab treatment. Most patients had lung adenocarcinoma; a few tumors were EGFR-mutant, two ALK-rearranged; half smoked currently or formerly.

Findings of the study overall: The cohort had more treatment-naive, never-smoker and oncogene-addicted patients than typical.

This clone has a single count. The target antigen is unknown. Time point indicated: pre-treatment sample, taken before nivolumab and TIL therapy. The libraries were made with immunoSEQ v3. Libraries were prepared by immunoSEQ multiplex PCR; TCRdb keeps only in-frame clonotypes and omits some of them. The data show tens of thousands of clones, 79% seen once. Per germline, CDR1 SGHRS and CDR2 YFSETQ. The CDR3 is 18 amino acids. With 5 bases clipped from V and 0 bases from J, the junction kept 9 bases outside the gene matches. The V call is TRBV5-1, the J call TRBJ2-1, with 12 bases that match TRBD2. Source: blood, taken at baseline. The sequence was collected from a woman between 25 and 85 years old with non-small cell lung cancer. DNA for the CDR3: TGCGCCAGCAGAGGTCTAGCGGGAGGGCCGCCCTCCTACAATGAGCAGTTCTTC. Amino acids: CASRGLAGGPPSYNEQFF. Full variable domain (rest looked up from reference TRBV5-1 and TRBJ2-1): KAGVTQTPRYLIKTRGQQVTLSCSPISGHRSVSWYQQTPGQGLQFLFEYFSETQRNKGNFPGRFSGRQFSNSRSEMNVSTLELGDSALYLCASRGLAGGPPSYNEQFFGPGTRLTVL.